A single sample is the source of the 15 T cell receptor beta chains below, sequenced in a study of control samples from healthy donors and cancer patients. Generated by immunoSEQ multiplex PCR, the TCRdb table keeps only in-frame clones and is missing some. The profile covers over 80,000 clones, with approximately 81% appearing a single time and approximately 10% taken by the ten largest. The sequencing input was blood. The origin of the receptors is a woman aged 30 to 39 in good health.

V is TRBV10-1 and J is TRBJ2-3, with a tentative D call TRBD1 (5 bases). Between the trimmed V and J ends, which lost 6 bases and 4 bases, there was a span of 14 bases. The germline V gene has CDR1 WNHNN and CDR2 SYGVQD (reference sequence). This CDR3 region has 14 residues. DNA of the CDR3: TGCGCCAGCAGGACACAGGCATGGGCAGATACGCAGTATTTT. Its translation is CASRTQAWADTQYF.

This clone appeared once. The chain combines TRBV4-3 with TRBJ1-2; the match to TRBD1 covers 7 bases. CDR3 length: 15 residues. Germline CDR1 reads LGHNA; CDR2 reads YSLEER. Unmatched junction bases numbered 5, after V lost 0 bases and J lost 4 bases. This CDR3 is CASSQDRAGGYGYTF. DNA of the CDR3: TGCGCCAGCAGCCAAGATCGCGCAGGGGGCTATGGCTACACCTTC.

This clone was seen a handful of times. The chain links TRBV29-1 to TRBJ2-5; a possible D gene is TRBD1 (5 bases). The CDR3 is 12 amino acids. The germline CDR1 and CDR2 sequences are SQVTM and ANQGSEA. The V end was cut by 7 bases, the J end by 2 bases, with 11 bases between. The CDR3 sequence is CSAGQGQETQYF. In nucleotides, the CDR3 is TGCAGCGCTGGGCAGGGTCAAGAGACCCAGTACTTC. Full variable domain (rest looked up from reference TRBV29-1 and TRBJ2-5): SAVISQKPSRDICQRGTSLTIQCQVDSQVTMMFWYRQQPGQSLTLIATANQGSEATYESGFVIDKFPISRPNLTFSTLTVSNMSPEDSSIYLCSAGQGQETQYFGPGTRLLVL.

The rearrangement links TRBV6-2 or TRBV6-3 to TRBJ1-1, with D unclear. Germline loops: CDR1 MNHEY, CDR2 SVGEGT. This CDR3 has 14 residues. The V gene lost 7 bases and the J gene lost 1 base, with 13 bases spanning the gap. DNA for the CDR3: TGTGCCAGCACCCCTGCTTGGGCGAACACTGAAGCTTTCTTT. Protein product: CASTPAWANTEAFF.

The chain is built from TRBV5-1 and TRBJ1-1; 8 nucleotides align to TRBD1. V trimming: 1 base; J trimming: 3 bases; junction bases outside the gene matches: 2. Looked up from germline, CDR1 is SGHRS and CDR2 is YFSETQ. CDR3 length equals 14 residues. This chain's CDR3 is CASSLLQGDTEAFF. For the CDR3, the DNA is TGCGCCAGCAGCTTGTTACAGGGGGACACTGAAGCTTTCTTT.

The CDR3 sequence: CASSYVRGHTDTQYF. DNA of the CDR3: TGTGCCAGCAGTTACGTGAGAGGGCACACAGATACGCAGTATTTT. The V gene is TRBV6-5, the J gene TRBJ2-3; D may be TRBD2 (5 bases). CDR3 size: 15 residues. Trimming removed 2 bases at V and 2 bases at J, with 11 bases between. Germline loops: CDR1 MNHEY, CDR2 SVGAGI.

The V and J genes are TRBV9 and TRBJ1-1; D is ambiguous. V dropped 3 bases and J dropped 7 bases, with 19 bases sitting between them. The CDR3 spans 15 residues. Germline V lookup: CDR1 SGDLS, CDR2 YYNGEE. Written as DNA, the CDR3 is TGTGCCAGCAGCGCCCGAGGTTGGGGAGGCGGTGAAGCTTTCTTT. This gives the protein CASSARGWGGGEAFF.

This chain connects TRBV9 to TRBJ1-6; D call uncertain. The V and J ends lost 0 bases and 0 bases respectively, with 10 bases between them. Germline assignment: CDR1 SGDLS and CDR2 YYNGEE. This CDR3 is built from 17 residues. In DNA form, the CDR3 reads TGTGCCAGCAGCGTAGATTCGGCTAGCTCCTATAATTCACCCCTCCACTTT. It yields the protein CASSVDSASSYNSPLHF.

This clone is judged medium-sized. The chain carries TRBV6-5 and TRBJ1-5; 7 bases match TRBD1. V lost 7 bases to trimming and J lost 3 bases; unmatched junction nucleotides: 6. Germline V gene data show CDR1 as MNHEY and CDR2 as SVGAGI. The CDR3 spans 14 residues. The CDR3 DNA reads as TGTGCCAGCAAATCGGACAGGCTCAATCAGCCCCAGCATTTT. Protein product: CASKSDRLNQPQHF.

This clone has only a few counts. The genes are TRBV30 and TRBJ1-2; tentatively, D is TRBD1 (5 bases). From germline, CDR1 is GTSNPN and CDR2 SVGIG (reference sequence). CDR3 length equals 12 residues. Trimming took off 4 bases at V and 4 bases at J, with 10 bases between the two ends. DNA of the CDR3: TGTGCCTGGACACCGGGACCCTATGGCTACACCTTC. This codes for CAWTPGPYGYTF.

The chain uses TRBV9 and TRBJ1-3; tentatively, D is TRBD1 (5 bases). CDR3 length equals 16 residues. The V end lost 3 bases, the J end lost 0 bases, and 13 bases lay between the germline ends. The germline CDR1 and CDR2 sequences are SGDLS and YYNGEE. The CDR3 reads CASSALDSFSGNTIYF. CDR3 bases: TGTGCCAGCAGCGCCCTAGACAGTTTCTCTGGAAACACCATATATTTT. The full variable domain, completed using reference TRBV9 and TRBJ1-3, is DSGVTQTPKHLITATGQRVTLRCSPRSGDLSVYWYQQSLDQGLQFLIQYYNGEERAKGNILERFSAQQFPDLHSELNLSSLELGDSALYFCASSALDSFSGNTIYFGEGSWLTVV.

The J gene is TRBJ1-2, the V gene TRBV18; D is unclear. The CDR3 runs to 14 residues. Trimming took 6 bases from V and 6 from J, leaving 17 bases between them. Germline-derived CDR1 and CDR2 are KGHSH and LQKENI. As DNA, the CDR3 is TGTGCCAGCTCGCAGAGTATTCAGGACGATGGCTACACCTTC. This gives the protein CASSQSIQDDGYTF.

This sequence joins TRBV2 and TRBJ2-3; 10 positions agree with TRBD2. The germline gives CDR1 SNHLY, CDR2 FYNNEI. After removal of 6 bases from V and 7 bases from J, the junction contained 10 bases not matched to a gene. The CDR3 length is 15 residues. In nucleotides, the CDR3 is TGTGCCAGCAGACCCAAGAGCGGGGGGGCAAATACGCAGTATTTT. It is translated as CASRPKSGGANTQYF. Complete variable domain (other parts from reference TRBV2 and TRBJ2-3): EPEVTQTPSHQVTQMGQEVILRCVPISNHLYFYWYRQILGQKVEFLVSFYNNEISEKSEIFDDQFSVERPDGSNFTLKIRSTKLEDSAMYFCASRPKSGGANTQYFGPGTRLTVL.

The chain joins TRBV6-6 to TRBJ2-7, with 10 positions matching TRBD1. The CDR3 spans 12 residues. V shed 7 bases and J 6 bases; nucleotides not matched to a gene: 3. CDR1 is MNHNY and CDR2 is SVGAGI in the germline V gene (reference sequence). The CDR3 DNA reads TGTGCCAGCAAGGACAGGGGGTTCGAGCAGTACTTC. Its protein product is CASKDRGFEQYF.

The chain is built from TRBV6-1 and TRBJ2-7, with 10 nucleotides matching TRBD1. The CDR3 runs 14 residues. CDR1 is MNHNS and CDR2 is SASEGT in the germline V gene. Germline trimming cut 3 bases from V and 4 bases from J; bases unmatched to any gene: 3. The CDR3 loop is CASSEGDRGYEQYF. In DNA form, the CDR3 reads TGTGCCAGCAGTGAGGGGGACAGGGGTTACGAGCAGTACTTC.